A selection of T cell receptor beta chains follows, all from one sample in a study of cytomegalovirus exposure and HLA in healthy donors. Repertoires were generated with immunoSEQ multiplex PCR, while TCRdb's copy carries only in-frame clones and drops some. The data hold tens of thousands of clones, with 85% to 95% observed a single time. The sample taken for sequencing was PBMCs. Receptors originate from a man between 18 and 29 years old in good health and CMV-seropositive. Each CDR3 is given with its conserved first and last residue. D genes are given only for firm matches.

>16|TRBD1|TRBV4-1|TRBJ2-1
CASSQGADRGYNEQFF
TGCGCCAGCAGCCAAGGGGCAGACAGGGGTTACAATGAGCAGTTCTTC
>12|-|TRBV25-1|TRBJ1-2
CASSRASGGYTF
TGTGCCAGCAGTAGGGCGTCGGGAGGCTACACCTTC
>16|TRBD1|TRBV7-3|TRBJ2-1
CASSAYSGTAYNEQFF
TGTGCCAGCAGCGCATACTCGGGGACAGCGTACAATGAGCAGTTCTTC
>10|TRBD2|TRBV20-1|TRBJ2-7
CSGGVAGQYF
TGCAGTGGAGGGGTAGCGGGCCAGTACTTC
>15|TRBD2|TRBV30|TRBJ2-1
CAWSGRIRSGMEQFF
TGTGCCTGGAGTGGCAGGATACGGAGCGGGATGGAGCAGTTCTTC
>17|TRBD1|TRBV5-6|TRBJ1-5
CASSSTGTEYSNQPQHF
TGTGCCAGCAGCTCAACCGGGACAGAATATAGCAATCAGCCCCAGCATTTT
>16|TRBD2|TRBV11-2|TRBJ2-1
CASSLDTTGGYNEQFF
TGTGCCAGCAGCTTAGATACGACGGGAGGGTACAATGAGCAGTTCTTC
>14|-|TRBV28|TRBJ2-1
CASSPRAEGNEQFF
TGTGCCAGCAGTCCGAGGGCCGAGGGCAATGAGCAGTTCTTC
>12|-|TRBV2|TRBJ1-4
CASTSTREKLFF
TGTGCCAGCACCTCCACGCGCGAAAAACTGTTTTTT
>17|TRBD1|TRBV28|TRBJ2-7
CASSSSTTGFFSVEQYF
TGTGCCAGCAGTTCCTCTACGACAGGGTTTTTTTCGGTGGAGCAGTACTTC
>14|-|TRBV5-8|TRBJ2-7
CASSLTGDWGEQYF
TGTGCCAGCAGCCTCACAGGGGACTGGGGGGAGCAGTACTTC
>16|-|TRBV28|TRBJ1-2
CASSFYSTDTNYGYTF
TGTGCCAGCAGTTTCTATTCGACAGACACTAACTATGGCTACACCTTC
>16|-|TRBV7-8|TRBJ2-1
CASSLGRSGYYNEQFF
TGTGCCAGCAGCTTAGGGCGGAGCGGGTATTACAATGAGCAGTTCTTC
>14|-|TRBV5-1|TRBJ2-7
CASSLGLQGHEQYF
TGCGCCAGCAGCTTGGGTTTACAGGGCCACGAGCAGTACTTC
>15|-|TRBV18|TRBJ2-7
CASSPPGAGLNEQYF
TGTGCCAGCTCACCACCAGGGGCAGGGTTAAACGAGCAGTACTTC
>14|-|TRBV6-1|TRBJ1-2
CASSESHEFYGYTF
TGTGCCAGCAGTGAATCCCACGAGTTTTATGGCTACACCTTC